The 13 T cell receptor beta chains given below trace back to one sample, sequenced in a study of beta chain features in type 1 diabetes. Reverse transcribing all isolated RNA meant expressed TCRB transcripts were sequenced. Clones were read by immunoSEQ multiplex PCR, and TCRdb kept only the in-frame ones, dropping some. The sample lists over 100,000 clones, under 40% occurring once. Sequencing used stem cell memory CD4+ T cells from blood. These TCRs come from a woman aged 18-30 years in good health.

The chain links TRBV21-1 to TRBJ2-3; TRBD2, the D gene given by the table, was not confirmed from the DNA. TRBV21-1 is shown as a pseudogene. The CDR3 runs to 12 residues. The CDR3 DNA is TGTGCCAGCATACGTTGCGCAGATACGCAGTATTTT. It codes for CASIRCADTQYF.

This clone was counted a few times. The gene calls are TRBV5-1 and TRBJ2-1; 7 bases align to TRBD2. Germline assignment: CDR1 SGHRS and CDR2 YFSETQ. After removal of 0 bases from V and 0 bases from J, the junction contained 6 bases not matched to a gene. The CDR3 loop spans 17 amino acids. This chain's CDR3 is CASSLATGGGSYNEQFF. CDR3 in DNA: TGCGCCAGCAGCTTGGCCACGGGGGGAGGCTCCTACAATGAGCAGTTCTTC.

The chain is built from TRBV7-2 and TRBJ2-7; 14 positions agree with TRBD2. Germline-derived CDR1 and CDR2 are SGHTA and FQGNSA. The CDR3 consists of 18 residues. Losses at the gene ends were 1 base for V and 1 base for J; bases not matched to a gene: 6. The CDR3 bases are TGTGCCAGCAGCTTAGTTGGGGGACTAGCGGGAGAATCCTACGAGCAGTACTTC. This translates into CASSLVGGLAGESYEQYF. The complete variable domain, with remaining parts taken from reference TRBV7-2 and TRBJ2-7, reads GAGVSQSPSNKVTEKGKDVELRCDPISGHTALYWYRQSLGQGLEFLIYFQGNSAPDKSGLPSDRFSAERTGGSVSTLTIQRTQQEDSAVYLCASSLVGGLAGESYEQYFGPGTRLTVT.

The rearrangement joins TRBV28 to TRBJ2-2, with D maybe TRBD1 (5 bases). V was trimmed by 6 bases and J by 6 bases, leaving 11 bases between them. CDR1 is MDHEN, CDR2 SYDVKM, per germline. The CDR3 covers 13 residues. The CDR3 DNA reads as TGTGCCAGCAGGCCAGGGTTTTCCGGGGAGCTGTTTTTT. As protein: CASRPGFSGELFF.

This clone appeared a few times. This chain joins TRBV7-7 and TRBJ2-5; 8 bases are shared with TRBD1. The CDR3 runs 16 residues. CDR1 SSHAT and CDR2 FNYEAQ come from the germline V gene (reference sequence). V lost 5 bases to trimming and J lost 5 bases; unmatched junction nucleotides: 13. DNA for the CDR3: TGTGCCAGCAGCCCGTTAGGTGGGACAGGAGGGGAGACCCAGTACTTC. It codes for CASSPLGGTGGETQYF.

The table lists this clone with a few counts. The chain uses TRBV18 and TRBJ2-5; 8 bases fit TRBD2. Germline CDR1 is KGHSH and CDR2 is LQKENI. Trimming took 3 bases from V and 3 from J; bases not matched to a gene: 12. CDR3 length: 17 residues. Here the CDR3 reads CASSPVAGPGSEETQYF. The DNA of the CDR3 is TGTGCCAGCTCACCCGTAGCGGGACCCGGATCAGAAGAGACCCAGTACTTC.

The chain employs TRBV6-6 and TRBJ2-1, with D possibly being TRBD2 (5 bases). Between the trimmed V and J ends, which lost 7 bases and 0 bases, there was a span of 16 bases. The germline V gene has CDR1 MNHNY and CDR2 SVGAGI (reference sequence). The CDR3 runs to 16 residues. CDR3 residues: CASTLSPGVSYNEQFF. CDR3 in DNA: TGTGCCAGCACTCTCAGCCCCGGGGTCTCCTACAATGAGCAGTTCTTC.

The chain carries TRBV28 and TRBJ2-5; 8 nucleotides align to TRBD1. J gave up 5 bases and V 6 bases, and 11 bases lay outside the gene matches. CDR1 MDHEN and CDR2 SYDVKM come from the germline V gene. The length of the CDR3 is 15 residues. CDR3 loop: CASRNRQGSAETQYF. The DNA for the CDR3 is TGTGCCAGCAGGAATCGACAGGGGTCAGCGGAGACCCAGTACTTC.

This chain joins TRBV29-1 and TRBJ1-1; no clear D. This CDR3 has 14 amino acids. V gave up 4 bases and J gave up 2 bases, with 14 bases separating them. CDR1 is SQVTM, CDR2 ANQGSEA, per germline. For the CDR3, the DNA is TGCAGCGTTGTTTCAGTTCTCGCCAACACTGAAGCTTTCTTT. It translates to CSVVSVLANTEAFF.

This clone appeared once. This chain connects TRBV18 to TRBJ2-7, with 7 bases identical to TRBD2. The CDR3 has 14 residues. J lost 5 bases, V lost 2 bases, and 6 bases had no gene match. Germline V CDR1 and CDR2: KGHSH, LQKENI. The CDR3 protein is CASSPTSASDEQYF. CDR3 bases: TGTGCCAGCTCACCAACTAGCGCGTCCGACGAGCAGTACTTC.

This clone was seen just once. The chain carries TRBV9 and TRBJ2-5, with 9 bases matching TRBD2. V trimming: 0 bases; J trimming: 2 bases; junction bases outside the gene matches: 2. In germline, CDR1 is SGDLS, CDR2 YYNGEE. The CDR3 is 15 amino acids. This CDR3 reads CASSVGGRAQETQYF. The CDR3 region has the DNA TGTGCCAGCAGCGTAGGCGGGAGGGCACAAGAGACCCAGTACTTC. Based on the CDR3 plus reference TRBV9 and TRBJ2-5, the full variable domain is DSGVTQTPKHLITATGQRVTLRCSPRSGDLSVYWYQQSLDQGLQFLIQYYNGEERAKGNILERFSAQQFPDLHSELNLSSLELGDSALYFCASSVGGRAQETQYFGPGTRLLVL.

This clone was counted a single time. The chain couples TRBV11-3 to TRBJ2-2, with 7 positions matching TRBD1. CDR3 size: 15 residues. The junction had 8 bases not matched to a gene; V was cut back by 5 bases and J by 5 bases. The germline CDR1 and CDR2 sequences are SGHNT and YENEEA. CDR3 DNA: TGTGCCAGCAGCCAAAACAGGGGATTGACCGGGGAGCTGTTTTTT. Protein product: CASSQNRGLTGELFF.

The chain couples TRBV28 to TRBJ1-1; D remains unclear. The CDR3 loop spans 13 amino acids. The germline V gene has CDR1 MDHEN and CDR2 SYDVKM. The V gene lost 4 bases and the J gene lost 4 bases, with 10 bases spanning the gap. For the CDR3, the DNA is TGTGCCAGCAGTTCTGCCTATTTCACTGAAGCTTTCTTT. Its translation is CASSSAYFTEAFF.